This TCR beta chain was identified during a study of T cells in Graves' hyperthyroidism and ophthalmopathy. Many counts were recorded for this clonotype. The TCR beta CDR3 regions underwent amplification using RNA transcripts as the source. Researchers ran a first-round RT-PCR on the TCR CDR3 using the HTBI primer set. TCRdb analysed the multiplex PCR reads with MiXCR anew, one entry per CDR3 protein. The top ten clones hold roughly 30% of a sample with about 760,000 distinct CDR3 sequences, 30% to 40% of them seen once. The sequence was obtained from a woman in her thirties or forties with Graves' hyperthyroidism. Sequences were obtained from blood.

The CDR3 DNA reads TGCAGTGTTGAGACAGGGAGGTACGAGCAGTACTTC. Encoded protein: CSVETGRYEQYF. The V gene is TRBV20-1, the J gene TRBJ2-7; D perhaps matches TRBD1 (7 bases). V lost 7 bases and J 4 bases, leaving 14 bases between the germline ends. Germline V gives CDR1 DFQATT, CDR2 SNEGSKA (reference sequence). CDR3 length: 12 residues.